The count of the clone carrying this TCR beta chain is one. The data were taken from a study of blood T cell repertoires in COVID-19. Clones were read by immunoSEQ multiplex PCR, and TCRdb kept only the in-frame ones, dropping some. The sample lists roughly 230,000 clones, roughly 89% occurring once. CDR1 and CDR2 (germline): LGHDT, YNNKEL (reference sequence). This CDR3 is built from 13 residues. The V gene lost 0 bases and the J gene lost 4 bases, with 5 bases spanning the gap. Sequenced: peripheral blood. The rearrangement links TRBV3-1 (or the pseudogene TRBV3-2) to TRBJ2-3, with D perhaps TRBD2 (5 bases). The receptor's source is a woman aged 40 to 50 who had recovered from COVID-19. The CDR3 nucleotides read TGTGCCAGCAGCCAAGAGAGGGCAGATACGCAGTATTTT. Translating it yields CASSQERADTQYF.